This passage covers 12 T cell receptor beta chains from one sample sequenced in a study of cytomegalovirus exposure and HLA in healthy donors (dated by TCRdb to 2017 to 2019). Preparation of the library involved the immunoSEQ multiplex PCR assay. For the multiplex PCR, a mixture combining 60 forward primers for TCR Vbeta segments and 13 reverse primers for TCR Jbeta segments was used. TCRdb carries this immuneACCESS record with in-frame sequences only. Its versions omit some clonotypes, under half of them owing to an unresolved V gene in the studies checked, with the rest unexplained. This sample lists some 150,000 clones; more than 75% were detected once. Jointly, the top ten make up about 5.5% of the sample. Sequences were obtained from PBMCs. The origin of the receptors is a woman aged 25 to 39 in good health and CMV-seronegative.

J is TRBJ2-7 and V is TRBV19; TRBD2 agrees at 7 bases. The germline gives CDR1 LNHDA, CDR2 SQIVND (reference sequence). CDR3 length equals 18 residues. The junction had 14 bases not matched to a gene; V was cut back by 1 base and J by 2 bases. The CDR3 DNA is TGTGCCAGTAGTATAGGACTCCTTAGCTCCGGGACTACCTACGAGCAGTACTTC. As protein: CASSIGLLSSGTTYEQYF.

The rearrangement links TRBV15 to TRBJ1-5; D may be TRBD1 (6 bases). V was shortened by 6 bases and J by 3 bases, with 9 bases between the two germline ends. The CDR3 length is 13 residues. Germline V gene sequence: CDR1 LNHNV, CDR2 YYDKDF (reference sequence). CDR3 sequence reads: CATRGQTNQPQHF. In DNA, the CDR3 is TGTGCCACCAGAGGACAGACCAATCAGCCCCAGCATTTT. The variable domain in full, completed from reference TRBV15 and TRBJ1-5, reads DAMVIQNPRYQVTQFGKPVTLSCSQTLNHNVMYWYQQKSSQAPKLLFHYYDKDFNNEADTPDNFQSRRPNTSFCFLDIRSPGLGDTAMYLCATRGQTNQPQHFGDGTRLSIL.

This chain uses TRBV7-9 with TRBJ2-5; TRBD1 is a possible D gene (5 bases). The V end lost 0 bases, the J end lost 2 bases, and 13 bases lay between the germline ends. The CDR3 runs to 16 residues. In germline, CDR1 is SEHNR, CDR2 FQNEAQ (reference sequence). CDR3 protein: CASSLAAGSNQETQYF. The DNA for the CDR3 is TGTGCCAGCAGCTTAGCGGCAGGGTCCAATCAAGAGACCCAGTACTTC.

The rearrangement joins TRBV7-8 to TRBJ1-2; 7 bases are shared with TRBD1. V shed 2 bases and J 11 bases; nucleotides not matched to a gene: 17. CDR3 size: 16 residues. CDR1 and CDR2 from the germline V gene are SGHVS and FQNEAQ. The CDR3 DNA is TGTGCCAGCAGCTTAAGAGGGGGCAGTCGGGTCCCCGAATACACCTTC. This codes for CASSLRGGSRVPEYTF.

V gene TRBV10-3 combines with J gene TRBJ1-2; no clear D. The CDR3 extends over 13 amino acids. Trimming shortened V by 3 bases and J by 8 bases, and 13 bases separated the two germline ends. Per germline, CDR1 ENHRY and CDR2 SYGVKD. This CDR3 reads CAISDGVLGGYTF. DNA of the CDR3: TGTGCCATCAGTGACGGGGTTTTGGGGGGCTACACCTTC.

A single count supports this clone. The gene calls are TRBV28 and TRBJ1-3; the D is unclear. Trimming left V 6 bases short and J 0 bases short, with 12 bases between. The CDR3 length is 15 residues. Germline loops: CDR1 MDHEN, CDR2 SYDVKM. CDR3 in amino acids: CASSGGYRSGNTIYF. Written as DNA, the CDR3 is TGTGCCAGCAGCGGCGGATACCGCTCTGGAAACACCATATATTTT.

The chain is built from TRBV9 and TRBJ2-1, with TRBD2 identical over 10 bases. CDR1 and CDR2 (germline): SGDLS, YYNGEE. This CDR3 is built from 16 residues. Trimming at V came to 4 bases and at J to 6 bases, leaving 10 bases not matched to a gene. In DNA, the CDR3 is TGTGCCAGCAGCCTCTATGGAGCGGGGGGGGTCAATGAGCAGTTCTTC. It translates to CASSLYGAGGVNEQFF.

CDR3 nucleotides: TGTGCCAGCAGTCCCTCCGGGACTAGCAGCGGGCAGTACTTC. Its translation: CASSPSGTSSGQYF. The rearrangement links TRBV27 to TRBJ2-7; 9 bases align to TRBD2. This CDR3 comprises 14 residues. V lost 5 bases to trimming and J lost 9 bases; unmatched junction nucleotides: 11. CDR1 is MNHEY, CDR2 SMNVEV, per germline (reference sequence).

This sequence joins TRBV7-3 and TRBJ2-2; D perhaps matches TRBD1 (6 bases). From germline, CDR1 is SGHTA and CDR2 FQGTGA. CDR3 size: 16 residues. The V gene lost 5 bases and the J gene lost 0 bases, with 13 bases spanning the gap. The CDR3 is CASSTSGHTNTGELFF. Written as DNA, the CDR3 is TGTGCCAGCAGCACCTCGGGACATACGAACACCGGGGAGCTGTTTTTT.

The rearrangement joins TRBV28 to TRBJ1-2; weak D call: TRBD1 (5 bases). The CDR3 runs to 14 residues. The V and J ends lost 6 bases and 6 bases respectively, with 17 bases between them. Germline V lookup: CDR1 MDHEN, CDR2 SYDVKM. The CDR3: CASRLGGFLNGYTF. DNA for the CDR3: TGTGCCAGCAGACTCGGGGGGTTTTTAAATGGCTACACCTTC.

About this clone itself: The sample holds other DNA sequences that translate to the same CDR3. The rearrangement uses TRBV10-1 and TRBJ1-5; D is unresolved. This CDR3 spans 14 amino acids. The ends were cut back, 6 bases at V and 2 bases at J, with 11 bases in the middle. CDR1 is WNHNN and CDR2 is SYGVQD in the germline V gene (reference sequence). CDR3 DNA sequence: TGCGCCAGCAGCCGGACCGGGGGCAATCAGCCCCAGCATTTT. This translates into CASSRTGGNQPQHF.

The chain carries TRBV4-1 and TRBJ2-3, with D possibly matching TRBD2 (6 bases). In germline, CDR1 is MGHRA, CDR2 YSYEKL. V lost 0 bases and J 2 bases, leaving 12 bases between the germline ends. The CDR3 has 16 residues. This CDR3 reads CASSQEEGRLTDTQYF. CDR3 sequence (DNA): TGCGCCAGCAGCCAAGAAGAGGGGAGGCTCACAGATACGCAGTATTTT.